A selection of T cell receptor beta chains follows, all from one sample in a study of spatial heterogeneity in lung cancer. TCRdb processed the 5' RACE reads anew with MiXCR; each CDR3 protein has one entry. This table has roughly 71,000 distinct CDR3 sequences, about 8.2% appearing once. Sequences were derived from PBMCs, sampled at follow-up. The receptors stem from a female donor with early-stage non-small cell lung cancer. CDR3s include the opening cysteine and the closing phenylalanine or tryptophan. A D gene is named only where the DNA matches it firmly. Some rows have no size entry. The others give once, few or many, or a class for an expanded clone.

CASSPTLARQGAKGYTF	TGTGCCAGCAGCCCGACCCTAGCGAGACAGGGGGCGAAGGGCTACACCTTC	TRBD1	TRBJ1-2	many	TRBV4-2
CSARDIGRGAKTQYF	TGCAGTGCTAGAGATATCGGGCGAGGAGCGAAGACCCAGTACTTC	NA	TRBJ2-5	NA	TRBV20-1
CSARGVSGRASYNEQFF	TGCAGTGCTAGAGGGGTTAGCGGGAGGGCCTCCTACAATGAGCAGTTCTTC	TRBD2	TRBJ2-1	few	TRBV20-1
CATSGRETYNEQFF	TGTGCCACGTCCGGGAGGGAGACATACAATGAGCAGTTCTTC	TRBD2	TRBJ2-1	many	TRBV10-3
CASSYGQETQYF	TGTGCCAGCAGCTACGGTCAAGAGACCCAGTACTTC	NA	TRBJ2-5	many	TRBV7-3
CSVVRNSGNYGYTF	TGCAGCGTTGTAAGGAACTCGGGCAACTATGGCTACACCTTC	NA	TRBJ1-2	few	TRBV29-1
CASSLVPQGSGDTQYF	TGTGCCAGCAGCTTAGTACCTCAGGGTTCCGGAGATACGCAGTATTTT	NA	TRBJ2-3	NA	TRBV11-2
CASSLGVAGRSYEQYF	TGCGCCAGCAGCTTGGGAGTGGCGGGAAGGTCCTACGAGCAGTACTTC	NA	TRBJ2-7	NA	TRBV5-1
CASSLKSEYEQYF	TGTGCCAGCAGTTTGAAATCAGAGTACGAGCAGTACTTC	NA	TRBJ2-7	NA	TRBV27
CASIFGYNLVGELFF	TGTGCCAGCATTTTTGGGTACAACCTGGTCGGGGAGCTGTTTTTT	NA	TRBJ2-2	NA	TRBV6-1
CASSLGTLKETQYF	TGCGCCAGCAGCTTGGGGACCCTGAAAGAGACCCAGTACTTC	NA	TRBJ2-5	many	TRBV5-1
CATSTRTGMETQYF	TGTGCCACCAGCACCCGGACAGGGATGGAGACCCAGTACTTC	TRBD1	TRBJ2-5	many	TRBV15
CATQPSGRTYEHYF	TGTGCCACCCAACCTAGCGGGAGGACCTACGAGCATTACTTC	TRBD2	TRBJ2-7	NA	TRBV24-1
CASSFPGYYGYTF	TGTGCCAGCAGCTTCCCCGGCTATTATGGCTACACCTTC	NA	TRBJ1-2	few	TRBV7-3
CASTRTYNEQFF	TGTGCCAGTACACGTACCTACAATGAGCAGTTCTTC	NA	TRBJ2-1	many	TRBV7-8
CSARDTINQPQHF	TGCAGTGCTAGAGATACAATTAATCAGCCCCAGCATTTT	NA	TRBJ1-5	many	TRBV20-1
CASSSLGTEAFF	TGTGCCAGCAGCTCGCTCGGAACTGAAGCTTTCTTT	NA	TRBJ1-1	many	TRBV7-8
CASSPRQESGTQYF	TGTGCCAGCAGTCCCCGACAGGAATCAGGGACCCAGTACTTC	NA	TRBJ2-5	few	TRBV28
CASSGGQTPQETQYF	TGCGCCAGCAGCGGGGGACAGACTCCCCAAGAGACCCAGTACTTC	TRBD1	TRBJ2-5	NA	TRBV5-1
CASSLRGRTSGTETQYF	TGTGCCAGCAGCTTAAGGGGTAGGACTAGCGGGACCGAGACCCAGTACTTC	TRBD2	TRBJ2-5	many	TRBV7-3
CASSSYADTQYF	TGTGCCAGCAGCTCGTACGCAGATACGCAGTATTTT	NA	TRBJ2-3	many	TRBV7-2
CSATLGVRQFF	TGCAGTGCAACCCTAGGAGTCAGGCAGTTCTTC	NA	TRBJ2-1	many	TRBV20-1
CASSQVMATEAFF	TGTGCCAGCAGCCAAGTGATGGCCACTGAAGCTTTCTTT	NA	TRBJ1-1	many	TRBV3-1
CASSIDSEGNTEAFF	TGTGCCAGTAGTATAGATTCGGAAGGGAACACTGAAGCTTTCTTT	NA	TRBJ1-1	many	TRBV19
CASSFYSNYEQYF	TGTGCCAGCAGCTTTTACTCTAACTACGAGCAGTACTTC	NA	TRBJ2-7	many	TRBV5-4
CASSLTFGGSGGDTQYF	TGCGCCAGCAGCTTGACCTTTGGCGGGAGTGGGGGAGATACGCAGTATTTT	TRBD2	TRBJ2-3	NA	TRBV5-1
CASRDGLAVDNEQFF	TGCGCCAGCAGAGATGGACTAGCGGTAGATAATGAGCAGTTCTTC	TRBD2	TRBJ2-1	few	TRBV5-1
CASSGRKQGRGTGELFF	TGTGCCAGCAGTGGCCGCAAACAGGGGAGAGGCACCGGGGAGCTGTTTTTT	TRBD1	TRBJ2-2	many	TRBV2
CAISESIPGQGPPELYF	TGTGCCATCAGTGAGTCTATCCCAGGACAGGGCCCTCCCGAGCTGTACTTC	TRBD1	TRBJ2-7	NA	TRBV10-3
CASSPNRGEQFF	TGCGCCAGCAGCCCCAACCGCGGTGAGCAGTTCTTC	NA	TRBJ2-1	many	TRBV5-1
CASSLVFGREQYF	TGTGCCAGCAGCTTGGTTTTCGGACGCGAGCAGTACTTC	NA	TRBJ2-7	NA	TRBV5-4
CASSSLGYNEQFF	TGTGCCAGCAGCTCCCTGGGGTACAATGAGCAGTTCTTC	NA	TRBJ2-1	many	TRBV11-1